One and the same sample provided the 3 T cell receptor beta chains below, sequenced in a study of T cells in Graves' hyperthyroidism and ophthalmopathy. Amplification targeted TCR beta CDR3 regions from RNA transcripts. The TCR CDR3 first-round RT-PCR relied on the HTBI primer set. TCRdb fed the multiplex PCR reads into MiXCR, producing one record per CDR3 protein. The sample lists around 540,000 distinct CDR3 sequences, roughly 50% occurring once. Sequenced sample: peripheral blood or thyroid tissue (not recorded which). These receptors were collected from a woman younger than 30 with Graves' hyperthyroidism.

As regards this clonotype: Relative to the germline gene, one junction end is altered; a read error may explain this. The chain carries TRBV29-1 and TRBJ2-2, with 13 nucleotides matching TRBD2. This CDR3 comprises 16 residues. The V gene's germline CDR1 is SQVTM and CDR2 ANQGSEA. As DNA, the CDR3 is TGCAGCGTTGAAGGGGGACTAGCGGGACCCACCGGGAAGCTGTTTTTT. This encodes CSVEGGLAGPTGKLFF.

This clonotype was counted between two and nine times. The chain recombines TRBV20-1 with TRBJ1-5, with 7 positions matching TRBD1. V shed 3 bases, J shed 0 bases, and the junction held 11 bases outside the gene matches. The CDR3 has 17 residues. Germline CDR1 DFQATT, CDR2 SNEGSKA (reference sequence). The CDR3 coding sequence is TGCAGTGCTAGTGGCGAAACCGGGACAGTTAGCAATCAGCCCCAGCATTTT. Encoded protein: CSASGETGTVSNQPQHF.

This clonotype was detected only once. A single base separates this from a much larger clone, so it may be a read error. The rearrangement uses TRBV7-8 and TRBJ2-7, with 10 positions matching TRBD1. V gave up 5 bases and J gave up 6 bases; unmatched junction bases: 1. In germline, CDR1 is SGHVS, CDR2 FQNEAQ. The CDR3 runs to 12 residues. For the CDR3, the DNA is TGTGCCAGCAGCGGGACAGGGGTCGAGCAGTACTTC. It translates to CASSGTGVEQYF. Based on the CDR3 plus reference TRBV7-8 and TRBJ2-7, the full variable domain is GAGVSQSPRYKVAKRGQDVALRCDPISGHVSLFWYQQALGQGPEFLTYFQNEAQLDKSGLPSDRFFAERPEGSVSTLKIQRTQQEDSAVYLCASSGTGVEQYFGPGTRLTVT.